This TCR beta chain was retrieved from a study of beta chain features in type 1 diabetes. Study-wide points: Significant though moderate, a shortening of TCRB CDR3s appeared in all four CD4+ subsets of Type 1 diabetes patients.

The V and J ends lost 6 bases and 4 bases respectively, with 10 bases between them. The CDR3 sequence is 13 residues long. The germline gives CDR1 MRHNA, CDR2 SNTAGT. This clone was seen a few times. Antigen unknown. Blood was collected once per donor into heparin, averaging around 120 mL. The study reverse transcribed the entire isolated RNA, so it sequenced expressed TCRB transcripts. The method was immunoSEQ multiplex PCR; TCRdb's version includes in-frame clones alone and lacks a portion of them. The sample consists of a few hundred thousand clones, 10% to 15% of them appearing once. Material: naive CD4+ T cells from blood. The receptor was derived from a man aged 18 to 29 in good health. The chain combines TRBV6-4 with TRBJ1-3, with D possibly being TRBD1 (6 bases). The CDR3 DNA is TGTGCCAGCAGCACGGACAGAGGAAACACCATATATTTT. This gives the protein CASSTDRGNTIYF.